One sample yielded the 15 T cell receptor beta chains listed below, sequenced in a study of cytomegalovirus exposure and HLA in healthy donors. Primers: 60 Vbeta forward and 13 Jbeta reverse. Method: immunoSEQ multiplex PCR; TCRdb's copy keeps in-frame clones and lacks some. The table lists roughly 150,000 clones, about 85% of them singletons. The sequenced sample was PBMCs. These receptors were taken from a man aged 25 to 40 in good health and CMV-seropositive.

The V gene is TRBV14, the J gene TRBJ2-5, with 9 bases matching TRBD2. The better agreement between TRBJ2-7 and the DNA end casts doubt on the J call. The germline CDR1 and CDR2 sequences are SGHDN and FVKESK. The CDR3 length is 17 residues. The CDR3 DNA reads TGTGCCAGCAGCCAAGAAGGTAATAGCGGGAGATTTTACGAGCAGTACTTC. It encodes CASSQEGNSGRFYEQYF.

This sequence joins TRBV5-3 and TRBJ2-5; TRBD1 matches 11 bases. TRBV5-3 is an open reading frame, and its role is uncertain. The V and J ends lost 0 bases and 2 bases, in that order; junction bases with no gene match: 0. The CDR3 has 15 amino acids. In nucleotides, the CDR3 is TGTGCCAGAAGCTTGGGGGACAGGGGGCAAGAGACCCAGTACTTC. The encoded protein is CARSLGDRGQETQYF.

This chain connects TRBV19 to TRBJ2-5; 8 positions agree with TRBD2. The last part of the DNA fits TRBJ2-7 better; the J call may be wrong. CDR3 length equals 15 residues. CDR1 is LNHDA and CDR2 is SQIVND in the germline V gene (reference sequence). The CDR3 DNA sequence: TGTGCCAGTAGTAGGACTAGCTGGAGCTCCTACGAGCAGTACTTC. Its protein product is CASSRTSWSSYEQYF.

This clone showed up just once. The chain joins TRBV5-5 to TRBJ2-2; D uncertain. V was cut by 0 bases and J by 4 bases, with 7 bases left in between. The CDR3 covers 14 residues. Per the germline V gene, CDR1 is SGHKS and CDR2 is YYEKEE (reference sequence). CDR3 amino acids: CASSLGLLTGELFF. The CDR3 bases are TGTGCCAGCAGCTTGGGACTTCTCACCGGGGAGCTGTTTTTT.

This clone was seen a handful of times. This chain uses TRBV7-9 with TRBJ1-4; no definite D call. The length of the CDR3 is 15 residues. With 5 bases removed from V and 8 bases from J, the gap between germline ends came to 18 bases. Germline CDR1 is SEHNR and CDR2 is FQNEAQ (reference sequence). In DNA form, the CDR3 reads TGTGCCAGCAGCCCAGCCTTGGGCAGGCAAGAAAAACTGTTTTTT. It codes for CASSPALGRQEKLFF.

CDR3 coding DNA: TGTGCCAGTAGTCAACTCGTCCGGCAAGGACAGGGCCCAAACTACGAGCAGTACTTC. Its translation is CASSQLVRQGQGPNYEQYF. V and J are TRBV19 and TRBJ2-7; the match to TRBD1 covers 8 bases. V shed 5 bases and J 3 bases; nucleotides not matched to a gene: 21. Germline CDR1 LNHDA, CDR2 SQIVND (reference sequence). The CDR3 has 19 amino acids.

This clone was seen a single time. CDR3 coding DNA: TGTGCCAGCAGTGACCCCGGGACTAGCGGGAGAGGGTCGGGGGAGACCCAGTACTTC. Protein sequence: CASSDPGTSGRGSGETQYF. The chain has TRBV6-4 and TRBJ2-5; the match to TRBD2 covers 14 bases. There are 19 residues in the CDR3. CDR1 and CDR2 from the germline V gene are MRHNA and SNTAGT. J was trimmed by 5 bases and V by 2 bases; bases with no gene match: 13.

The rearrangement joins TRBV25-1 to TRBJ2-1; 7 nucleotides agree with TRBD2. This CDR3 spans 14 amino acids. Looked up from germline, CDR1 is MGHDK and CDR2 is SYGVNS. V dropped 5 bases and J dropped 2; count of bases not matched to a gene: 3. The CDR3 DNA is TGTGCCAGCAGTCCTAGCGGCGCCTACAATGAGCAGTTCTTC. Translation: CASSPSGAYNEQFF. Using reference TRBV25-1 and TRBJ2-1 for the parts outside the CDR3, the full variable domain is EADIYQTPRYLVIGTGKKITLECSQTMGHDKMYWYQQDPGMELHLIHYSYGVNSTEKGDLSSESTVSRIRTEHFPLTLESARPSHTSQYLCASSPSGAYNEQFFGPGTRLTVL.

V is TRBV19 and J is TRBJ1-2; 8 positions agree with TRBD1. Looked up from germline, CDR1 is LNHDA and CDR2 is SQIVND (reference sequence). The V and J ends lost 3 bases and 4 bases, in that order; junction bases with no gene match: 7. CDR3 length equals 15 residues. CDR3 residues: CASSIGQGLPYGYTF. CDR3 in DNA: TGTGCCAGTAGTATCGGACAGGGACTTCCCTATGGCTACACCTTC. Full variable domain (outside the CDR3, taken from reference TRBV19 and TRBJ1-2): DGGITQSPKYLFRKEGQNVTLSCEQNLNHDAMYWYRQDPGQGLRLIYYSQIVNDFQKGDIAEGYSVSREKKESFPLTVTSAQKNPTAFYLCASSIGQGLPYGYTFGSGTRLTVV.

The gene calls are TRBV2 and TRBJ1-2; D is unresolved. The germline gives CDR1 SNHLY, CDR2 FYNNEI. The CDR3 totals 15 residues. V lost 4 bases to trimming and J lost 0 bases, with 12 bases between them. The chain's CDR3 is CASSVSRYSNYGYTF. In DNA form, the CDR3 reads TGTGCCAGCAGTGTATCGAGATATTCTAACTATGGCTACACCTTC.

V gene TRBV5-4 combines with J gene TRBJ2-5; D perhaps matches TRBD2 (6 bases). CDR3 length equals 16 residues. Trimming shortened V by 3 bases and J by 1 base, and 16 bases separated the two germline ends. Per germline, CDR1 SGHNT and CDR2 YYREEE (reference sequence). The CDR3 DNA reads as TGTGCCAGCAGCTCCCGGCAGGGAGGTTCCCAAGAGACCCAGTACTTC. It codes for CASSSRQGGSQETQYF.

This clone was counted a few times. The rearrangement uses TRBV7-2 and TRBJ1-1; 7 nucleotides agree with TRBD1. There are 15 residues in the CDR3. Germline V gives CDR1 SGHTA, CDR2 FQGNSA. V shed 1 base and J 0 bases; nucleotides not matched to a gene: 2. CDR3 nucleotides: TGTGCCAGCAGCTTAGGGGGACAGCTGAACACTGAAGCTTTCTTT. It yields the protein CASSLGGQLNTEAFF.

The chain recombines TRBV18 with TRBJ1-6; 8 bases fit TRBD1. CDR3 length: 14 amino acids. After removal of 4 bases from V and 7 bases from J, the junction contained 3 bases not matched to a gene. CDR1 and CDR2 from the germline V gene are KGHSH and LQKENI. CDR3 region: CASSRDRMNSPLHF. The CDR3 DNA reads as TGTGCCAGCTCACGGGACAGGATGAATTCACCCCTCCACTTT.

This sequence joins TRBV6-4 and TRBJ2-2; D is unresolved. CDR1 MRHNA and CDR2 SNTAGT come from the germline V gene. Trimming took off 5 bases at V and 2 bases at J, with 15 bases between the two ends. The CDR3 has 16 amino acids. The CDR3 DNA reads TGTGCCAGCAGTCCCTCAGCGAGCCTCAACACCGGGGAGCTGTTTTTT. As protein: CASSPSASLNTGELFF.

The chain carries TRBV6-5 and TRBJ2-5, with D possibly TRBD2 on 6 matching bases. CDR1 and CDR2 from the germline V gene are MNHEY and SVGAGI. The CDR3 runs to 13 residues. V gave up 8 bases and J gave up 9 bases, with 19 bases separating them. The CDR3 DNA is TGTGCCAGCGCATTTGAAGCTACGGGGGCCCAGTACTTC. It is translated as CASAFEATGAQYF.